This T cell receptor beta chain stems from a study of molecular identifiers for immune sequencing clone quantification. Study-level findings and limits: Clones above 20 RNA copies contained over 99% of effector molecules and under 1% of naive molecules. Highly expanded clone sizes could be underestimated by identical TCR molecules sharing a barcode.

In the sort, naive CD8 T cells were defined as CD8+CD4-CCR7+CD45RA+. TCRdb re-analysed the PCR reads in MiXCR, keeping a single row per CDR3 protein. The data hold more than 300,000 distinct CDR3 sequences, with 20% to 25% observed a single time. This clonotype occurred a few times. Its antigen is as yet unknown. The CDR3 loop spans 14 amino acids. The V gene end was trimmed by 6 bases and the J gene end by 4 bases; junction bases not matched to a gene: 6. Looked up from germline, CDR1 is MGHDK and CDR2 is SYGVNS. Sequenced input: naive CD8+ T cells from blood, with Jurkat cell RNA spiked in. The subset was: FACS-sorted CD8+CD4-CCR7+CD45RA+ naive T cells. The chain has TRBV25-1 and TRBJ2-5; 9 positions match TRBD1. The TCR originated in a human donor in good health. Some libraries in this study had Jurkat cell RNA spiked in. The CDR3 loop is CASSDPDRGETQYF. The DNA for the CDR3 is TGTGCCAGCAGCGACCCGGACAGGGGAGAGACCCAGTACTTC.